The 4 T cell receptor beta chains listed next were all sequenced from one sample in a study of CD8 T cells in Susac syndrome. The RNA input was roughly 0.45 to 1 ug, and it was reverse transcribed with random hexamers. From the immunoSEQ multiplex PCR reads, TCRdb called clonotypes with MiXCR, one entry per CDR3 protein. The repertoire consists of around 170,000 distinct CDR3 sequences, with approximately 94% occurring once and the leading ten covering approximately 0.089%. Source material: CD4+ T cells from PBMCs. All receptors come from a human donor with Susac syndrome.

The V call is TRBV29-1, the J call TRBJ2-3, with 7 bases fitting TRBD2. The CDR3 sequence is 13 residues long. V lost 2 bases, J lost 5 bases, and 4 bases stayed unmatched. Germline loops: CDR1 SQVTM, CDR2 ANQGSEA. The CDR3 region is CSVEIGGRDTQYF. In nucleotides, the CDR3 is TGCAGCGTTGAAATCGGCGGGAGAGATACGCAGTATTTT.

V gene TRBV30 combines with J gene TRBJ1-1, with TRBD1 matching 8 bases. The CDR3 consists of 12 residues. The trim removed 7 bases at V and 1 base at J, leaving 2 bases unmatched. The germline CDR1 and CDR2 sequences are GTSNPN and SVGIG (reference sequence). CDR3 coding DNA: TGTGCCTTCGGACAGGGGAACACTGAAGCTTTCTTT. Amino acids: CAFGQGNTEAFF.

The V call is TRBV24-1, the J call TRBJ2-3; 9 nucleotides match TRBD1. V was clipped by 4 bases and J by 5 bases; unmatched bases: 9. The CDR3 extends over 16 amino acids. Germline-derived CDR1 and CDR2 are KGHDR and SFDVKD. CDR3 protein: CATSDGTGYSGDTQYF. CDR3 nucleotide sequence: TGTGCCACCAGTGACGGGACAGGGTATTCAGGAGATACGCAGTATTTT.

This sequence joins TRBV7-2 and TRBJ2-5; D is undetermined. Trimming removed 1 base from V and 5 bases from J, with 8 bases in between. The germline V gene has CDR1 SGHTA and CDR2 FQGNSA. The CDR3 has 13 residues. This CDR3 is CASSLVYGETQYF. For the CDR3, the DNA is TGTGCCAGCAGCTTAGTTTACGGGGAGACCCAGTACTTC. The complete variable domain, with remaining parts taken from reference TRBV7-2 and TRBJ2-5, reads GAGVSQSPSNKVTEKGKDVELRCDPISGHTALYWYRQSLGQGLEFLIYFQGNSAPDKSGLPSDRFSAERTGGSVSTLTIQRTQQEDSAVYLCASSLVYGETQYFGPGTRLLVL.